What follows describes a single T cell receptor (beta chain). This specimen comes from a study of blood T cell repertoires in COVID-19. Study summary: Researchers got acute and convalescent COVID-19 samples from the United States, Italy and Spain.

CDR3 size: 14 residues. The J segment lost 4 bases and the V segment lost 2 bases, leaving 5 bases of the junction unmatched. Germline-derived CDR1 and CDR2 are GTSNPN and SVGIG (reference sequence). Original methodology: Estimation of nucleated cell counts relied on the amplification of reference gene primers. Method: immunoSEQ multiplex PCR; TCRdb's copy keeps in-frame clones and lacks some. That table gives V, J and clone size, and the DNA gave D and trimming. The sample contains a few hundred thousand clones, approximately 85% of which appear only once. The source material was peripheral blood. The sequence derives from a man aged 45 to 65 with active or convalescent COVID-19. The J gene is TRBJ1-1, the V gene TRBV30; 9 bases match TRBD1. The DNA of the CDR3 is TGTGCCTGGAGTAGTGGACAGGGGTCCACTGAAGCTTTCTTT. Translation: CAWSSGQGSTEAFF.